The clone carrying this TCR beta chain was counted between two and nine times. This CDR3 has 12 amino acids. CDR1 LGHDT and CDR2 YNNKEL come from the germline V gene (reference sequence). The V segment lost 4 bases and the J segment 10 bases; nucleotides outside the gene matches: 4. Participants spanned ages about 18 to 100 years and resided in 24 US areas. Symptom resolution, clearance, or two negative PCRs marked donors in Cohort 3 as recovered. The data belong to a study of blood T cell repertoires in COVID-19. Overall study context: Acute and convalescent COVID-19 specimens originated in the United States, Italy and Spain.

Original handling: Estimation of nucleated cell counts was performed using reference gene primer amplification. TCRdb's table, derived via immunoSEQ multiplex PCR, lists solely in-frame clones and lacks some. That table is the source of V, J and clone size, and D and trimming were worked out from the DNA. The repertoire holds about 400,000 clones, about nine tenths seen once, with 1.5% to 2% in the top ten. The rearrangement uses TRBV3-1 (or the pseudogene TRBV3-2) and TRBJ1-2; 9 nucleotides align to TRBD1. The TCR comes from a young woman who had recovered from COVID-19. Sequencing was carried out using PBMCs or T cells enriched from blood (not recorded which). The CDR3 nucleotides read TGTGCCAGCAGCCTCGGGACAGGGTCCTACACCTTC. Translation gives CASSLGTGSYTF.